This T cell receptor beta chain was documented in a study of tumor-infiltrating lymphocytes in oesophageal squamous cell carcinoma listed by TCRdb under 2016. Based on the germline V gene, the CDR1 and CDR2 sequences are WSHSY and SAAADI. From the cysteine through the phenylalanine, the CDR3 covers 15 amino acids. CDR3 DNA is the only sequence kept; it has 45 bases, read in frame from the first base. The germline V and J ends show losses of 3 bases and 1 base respectively, and no gene match explains 3 bases of the junction. Libraries were prepared through PCR. Data came from an Illumina HiSeq 2000. TCRdb handled the public reads itself, with Q25 trimming in fastp and clone calling in MiXCR, and kept productive beta chains. Identical CDR3 protein sequences are pooled into one entry, listed with their most common genes and DNA. This sample comprises 15,000 to 25,000 distinct CDR3 sequences, around 43% of them detected only once. Approximately 15% of the sample goes to the ten largest clones.

Remarks on this clonotype: Its antigen is unknown. There are no base qualities to consult, and no much larger clone falls within one base.

The specimen sequenced was normal esophageal tissue next to the tumor. In this chain, TRBV10-2 is recombined with TRBJ2-3; 8 central bases correspond to TRBD2. The receptor's source is a male donor with esophageal squamous cell carcinoma. The bases read TGCGCCAGCAGTGATAAGCGGGAGCGCACAGATACGCAGTATTTT. Translated, this is CASSDKRERTDTQYF.